The 30 T cell receptor beta chains presented below share a single source sample, sequenced in a study of post-analysis software for immune sequencing data. Study results and limitations: About five TRBV segments, including TRBV5-6, TRBV5-1 and TRBV20-1, were more frequent in patients than controls.

These receptors are not linked to any known antigen. cDNA libraries of TCR beta carried unique molecular identifiers. A single record per CDR3 protein comes from TCRdb applying MiXCR to the PCR reads. The sample includes 740,000 or so distinct CDR3 sequences, roughly 58% of them seen just once. Sequenced material: blood. Every receptor here comes from a girl aged 10 to 17 with multiple sclerosis.

This clonotype turned up a few times. The V and J genes are TRBV6-5 and TRBJ1-2, with D possibly matching TRBD1 (5 bases). The CDR3 is 12 amino acids. Germline V gene lookup returns CDR1 MNHEY and CDR2 SVGAGI. The V end was cut by 7 bases, the J end by 7 bases, with 13 bases between. Here the CDR3 reads CASTRSRAGYTF. The CDR3 DNA reads as TGTGCCAGCACACGTTCCAGGGCTGGCTACACCTTC.

This clonotype came up a few times. V gene TRBV20-1 combines with J gene TRBJ2-3, with D uncertain. Germline assignment: CDR1 DFQATT and CDR2 SNEGSKA (reference sequence). V lost 6 bases, J lost 3 bases, and 16 bases lay in between. This CDR3 is built from 14 residues. The CDR3 protein is CSAASSHRTDTQYF. CDR3 nucleotides: TGCAGTGCCGCATCTAGTCATCGGACAGATACGCAGTATTTT.

Many counts were recorded for this clonotype. This chain uses TRBV29-1 with TRBJ2-7; the match to TRBD1 covers 7 bases. This CDR3 has 13 residues. V gave up 5 bases and J gave up 7 bases; unmatched junction bases: 11. Germline V CDR1 and CDR2: SQVTM, ANQGSEA. Here the CDR3 reads CSVLLSRGIEQYF. CDR3 sequence (DNA): TGCAGCGTTCTCCTGTCCAGGGGGATAGAGCAGTACTTC.

This clonotype was counted between two and nine times. V gene TRBV5-1 combines with J gene TRBJ2-1; D perhaps matches TRBD2 (6 bases). CDR3 length: 19 residues. The germline V and J ends were trimmed by 0 bases and 0 bases, with 19 bases remaining between them. Germline V lookup: CDR1 SGHRS, CDR2 YFSETQ. This chain's CDR3 is CASSLAPYRTTLSYNEQFF. The CDR3 nucleotides are TGCGCCAGCAGCTTGGCCCCATACAGGACTACCCTCTCCTACAATGAGCAGTTCTTC.

This chain joins TRBV20-1 and TRBJ2-3; D not resolved. V lost 3 bases and J lost 5, with 12 bases in between. Germline V gene sequence: CDR1 DFQATT, CDR2 SNEGSKA (reference sequence). The CDR3 extends over 13 amino acids. This CDR3 reads CSARVGIIDTQYF. CDR3 bases: TGCAGTGCTAGGGTTGGGATCATAGATACGCAGTATTTT.

At least ten counts were recorded for this clonotype. This chain's CDR3 is CASNADTNSYEQYF. CDR3 bases: TGTGCCAGCAACGCGGACACCAACTCCTACGAGCAGTACTTC. The chain is built from TRBV2 and TRBJ2-7; maybe TRBD1 (5 bases). Germline CDR1 reads SNHLY; CDR2 reads FYNNEI. V gave up 7 bases and J gave up 0 bases, with 13 bases separating them. CDR3 size: 14 residues.

The J gene is TRBJ2-1, the V gene TRBV21-1; TRBD2, the D gene given by the table, was not confirmed from the DNA. TRBV21-1 is termed a pseudogene. The CDR3 length is 16 residues. CDR3 sequence: CASSRLAGGRYNEQFF. The CDR3 DNA is TGTGCCAGCAGCCGACTAGCGGGAGGGCGATACAATGAGCAGTTCTTC.

This clonotype was picked up one time. The chain has TRBV7-9 and TRBJ1-1, with 7 bases lining up with TRBD1. With 0 bases clipped from V and 7 bases from J, the junction kept 8 bases outside the gene matches. Looked up from germline, CDR1 is SEHNR and CDR2 is FQNEAQ (reference sequence). The CDR3 has 15 residues. The CDR3 DNA reads as TGTGCCAGCAGCTTAGCAGGAGGGGGCGGCGGTGAAGCTTTCTTT. The encoded protein is CASSLAGGGGGEAFF.

CDR3 region: CASRAGTGGAGEAFF. Here the CDR3 DNA reads TGTGCCAGCAGAGCCGGGACAGGGGGCGCGGGTGAAGCTTTCTTT. The J gene is TRBJ1-1, the V gene TRBV12-3 or TRBV12-4; 12 bases fit TRBD1. V gave up 6 bases and J gave up 7 bases; unmatched junction bases: 9. The CDR3 loop spans 15 amino acids.

V gene TRBV20-1 combines with J gene TRBJ2-1; 9 nucleotides agree with TRBD1. CDR1 and CDR2 (germline): DFQATT, SNEGSKA (reference sequence). V shed 4 bases and J 8 bases; nucleotides not matched to a gene: 3. CDR3 length: 12 amino acids. The CDR3 DNA follows: TGCAGTGCTAAGGGACAGGGATATGAGCAGTTCTTC. Translating gives CSAKGQGYEQFF.

The chain recombines TRBV18 with TRBJ2-7, with D possibly matching TRBD2 (5 bases). The CDR3 runs to 15 residues. Trimming cost V 0 bases and J 4 bases, with 13 bases left between them. Germline V gene sequence: CDR1 KGHSH, CDR2 LQKENI. The CDR3 DNA reads TGTGCCAGCTCACCACCGAGTACGGGAACTTACGAGCAGTACTTC. The encoded protein is CASSPPSTGTYEQYF.

J is TRBJ1-5 and V is TRBV7-2; D gene ambiguous. Trimming left V 5 bases short and J 3 bases short, with 8 bases between. This CDR3 contains 13 residues. Germline V CDR1 and CDR2: SGHTA, FQGNSA. The CDR3 nucleotides read TGTGCCAGCAGCCCGCCATTCAATCAGCCCCAGCATTTT. This codes for CASSPPFNQPQHF.

The rearrangement links TRBV18 to TRBJ2-7, with D perhaps matching TRBD1 (6 bases). This CDR3 contains 13 residues. Trimming shortened V by 3 bases and J by 6 bases, and 12 bases separated the two germline ends. The germline CDR1 and CDR2 sequences are KGHSH and LQKENI. Here the CDR3 reads CASSPKTGTEQYF. The DNA of the CDR3 is TGTGCCAGCTCACCCAAAACAGGGACCGAGCAGTACTTC. The complete variable domain, with remaining parts taken from reference TRBV18 and TRBJ2-7, reads NAGVMQNPRHLVRRRGQEARLRCSPMKGHSHVYWYRQLPEEGLKFMVYLQKENIIDESGMPKERFSAEFPKEGPSILRIQQVVRGDSAAYFCASSPKTGTEQYFGPGTRLTVT.

The chain combines TRBV7-8 with TRBJ2-7; the D gene is possibly TRBD2 (5 bases). Germline CDR1 is SGHVS and CDR2 is FQNEAQ. The CDR3 loop spans 14 amino acids. Trimming cost V 5 bases and J 4 bases, with 15 bases left between them. CDR3 residues: CASSLQSGVYEQYF. The CDR3 region has the DNA TGTGCCAGCAGCCTACAATCCGGGGTTTACGAGCAGTACTTC.

The J gene is TRBJ2-6, the V gene TRBV12-3 or TRBV12-4, with D perhaps assigned TRBD1 or TRBD2 (5 bases each). V was trimmed by 5 bases and J by 3 bases, leaving 11 bases between them. There are 15 residues in the CDR3. This CDR3 reads CASSPPGLGANVLTF. CDR3 nucleotide sequence: TGTGCCAGCAGTCCACCGGGGCTTGGGGCCAACGTCCTGACTTTC.

This chain joins TRBV6-2 or TRBV6-3 and TRBJ2-1; D ambiguous. Trimming stripped 4 bases from V and 7 bases from J, with 8 bases between. Looked up from germline, CDR1 is MNHEY and CDR2 is SVGEGT. This CDR3 contains 12 residues. The CDR3, as DNA: TGTGCCAGCAGTTTTCAGGAAAATGAGCAGTTCTTC. This sequence encodes CASSFQENEQFF.

The chain is built from TRBV12-5 and TRBJ1-2; D is unresolved. CDR1 and CDR2 (germline): LGHNT, FRNRAP. V shed 3 bases and J shed 2 bases, with 1 base lying between them. CDR3 length: 11 amino acids. The DNA for the CDR3 is TGTGCTAGTGGTTTCAACTATGGCTACACCTTC. Its translation is CASGFNYGYTF.

This chain links TRBV6-1 with TRBJ2-3; D is unclear. The germline V and J ends were trimmed by 6 bases and 3 bases, with 10 bases remaining between them. CDR1 is MNHNS and CDR2 is SASEGT in the germline V gene. CDR3 length: 13 amino acids. The CDR3 nucleotides read TGTGCCAGCAGGGCCTATGGGACAGATACGCAGTATTTT. Translation gives CASRAYGTDTQYF.

This chain joins TRBV5-1 and TRBJ2-2; perhaps TRBD1 as D (6 bases). Germline V CDR1 and CDR2: SGHRS, YFSETQ. The CDR3 has 16 amino acids. Trimming took off 3 bases at V and 5 bases at J, with 17 bases between the two ends. The CDR3, as DNA: TGCGCCAGCAGCTCCACCAGGGGACGGTCGACCGGGGAGCTGTTTTTT. The encoded protein is CASSSTRGRSTGELFF.

V is TRBV5-1 and J is TRBJ1-4; 9 bases fit TRBD1. This CDR3 has 15 amino acids. Trimming removed 3 bases from V and 1 base from J; junction bases left unmatched: 1. Germline lookup yields CDR1 SGHRS and CDR2 YFSETQ. For the CDR3, the DNA is TGCGCCAGCAGCTCGACAGGGGGAACTAATGAAAAACTGTTTTTT. This sequence encodes CASSSTGGTNEKLFF.

This clonotype was detected a few times. The CDR3 is CSVEGGGLQETQYF. The DNA of the CDR3 is TGCAGCGTTGAGGGCGGGGGGCTTCAAGAGACCCAGTACTTC. The V and J genes are TRBV29-1 and TRBJ2-5, with TRBD2 matching over 8 bases. CDR3 length: 14 amino acids. With V trimmed by 3 bases and J by 2 bases, 5 bases remained unmatched. Germline CDR1 is SQVTM and CDR2 is ANQGSEA.

The chain has TRBV6-1 and TRBJ2-1, with TRBD2 identical over 11 bases. Germline trimming cut 6 bases from V and 6 bases from J; bases unmatched to any gene: 4. The CDR3 contains 14 residues. The germline V gene encodes CDR1 MNHNS and CDR2 SASEGT. The chain's CDR3 is CASRLAGVGNEQFF. CDR3 in DNA: TGTGCCAGCAGACTAGCGGGAGTCGGCAATGAGCAGTTCTTC.

The chain recombines TRBV4-1 with TRBJ2-7; D might be TRBD1 (6 bases). V was cut by 5 bases and J by 1 base, with 12 bases left in between. From germline, CDR1 is MGHRA and CDR2 YSYEKL. The CDR3 has 14 amino acids. CDR3 DNA: TGCGCCAGCAGCACGCCCCAGGGGTCCTACGAGCAGTACTTC. It yields the protein CASSTPQGSYEQYF.

This chain links TRBV5-1 with TRBJ2-3; perhaps TRBD2 as D (6 bases). Germline V CDR1 and CDR2: SGHRS, YFSETQ. The CDR3 has 14 residues. Trimming shortened V by 4 bases and J by 2 bases, and 11 bases separated the two germline ends. CDR3 in amino acids: CASSPWRDTDTQYF. CDR3 nucleotides: TGCGCCAGCAGCCCCTGGCGGGACACAGATACGCAGTATTTT.

This clonotype showed up just a few times. The V call is TRBV6-4, the J call TRBJ2-4, with unresolved D. The CDR3 spans 11 residues. CDR1 is MRHNA, CDR2 SNTAGT, per germline. The V and J ends lost 9 bases and 15 bases respectively, with 18 bases between them. The DNA of the CDR3 is TGTGCCAGGGAGATAGACATTGTGCGGTACTTC. It yields the protein CAREIDIVRYF.

The genes are TRBV5-1 and TRBJ2-1, with 7 bases lining up with TRBD1. CDR1 and CDR2 (germline): SGHRS, YFSETQ. V shed 4 bases, J shed 6 bases, and the junction held 13 bases outside the gene matches. This CDR3 comprises 16 residues. Here the CDR3 DNA reads TGCGCCAGCAGCCCCCGCCCGGGACAGCAAAGCAATGAGCAGTTCTTC. It codes for CASSPRPGQQSNEQFF.

This clonotype was picked up a small number of times. The chain is built from TRBV7-2 and TRBJ2-1; D ambiguous. The V end lost 1 base, the J end lost 8 bases, and 15 bases lay between the germline ends. Germline V lookup: CDR1 SGHTA, CDR2 FQGNSA. The CDR3 covers 15 residues. CDR3 DNA sequence: TGTGCCAGCAGCTTAGTGGAAGGGATAGGGCATGAGCAGTTCTTC. This translates into CASSLVEGIGHEQFF.

This chain uses TRBV5-1 with TRBJ2-7; D is perhaps TRBD2 (6 bases). Looked up from germline, CDR1 is SGHRS and CDR2 is YFSETQ. The CDR3 length is 16 residues. V was trimmed by 1 base and J by 0 bases, leaving 14 bases between them. The CDR3 here is CASSLWSGTASYEQYF. In DNA form, the CDR3 reads TGCGCCAGCAGCTTGTGGTCGGGGACTGCCTCCTACGAGCAGTACTTC.

In this sample, this clonotype turned up many times. This chain connects TRBV29-1 to TRBJ2-7, with TRBD1 identical over 9 bases. V was clipped by 5 bases and J by 7 bases; unmatched bases: 12. Germline V gives CDR1 SQVTM, CDR2 ANQGSEA. The length of the CDR3 is 14 residues. The CDR3 region has the DNA TGCAGCGTTCGACCGACAGGGGGTTTGAGAGAGCAGTACTTC. Encoded protein: CSVRPTGGLREQYF.

This rearrangement joins TRBV4-1 to TRBJ2-3; D might be TRBD1 or TRBD2, each matching 5 bases. The CDR3 is 16 amino acids. The germline V gene has CDR1 MGHRA and CDR2 YSYEKL. V was clipped by 3 bases and J by 4 bases, with 17 bases between them. DNA of the CDR3: TGCGCCAGCAGCCATGTGGGACGATGGAAGTCAGATACGCAGTATTTT. Residues: CASSHVGRWKSDTQYF.